This T cell receptor (beta chain) comes out of a study of blood T cell repertoires in COVID-19. Study information: The origin of the acute and convalescent COVID-19 samples was the United States, Italy and Spain.

Per germline, CDR1 KGHSH and CDR2 LQKENI. The ends lost 3 bases at V and 8 bases at J; junction bases unmatched: 8. The CDR3 length is 14 residues. This clone appeared a few times. As handled by the study authors: By means of reference gene primer amplification, nucleated cell counts were estimated. The table came from immunoSEQ multiplex PCR; TCRdb's copy has only in-frame clones and leaves some out. That table is the source of V, J and clone size, and D and trimming were worked out from the DNA. The table records 250,000 to 300,000 clones, nearly 90% of them present only once. Which cohort a participant joined came from the clinical history participants gave.

This TCR was recovered from a woman in her sixties or seventies who had recovered from COVID-19. The rearrangement links TRBV18 to TRBJ1-2, with 8 bases identical to TRBD1. Sequenced material: PBMCs or T cells enriched from blood (not recorded which). CDR3 bases: TGTGCCAGCTCACCCGAAGGACAGGGAAGCGGCTACACCTTC. Residues: CASSPEGQGSGYTF.